Described below is a single T cell receptor beta chain sequence and its context. Its target is not known. The data belong to a study of T cell responses to AZD1222 COVID-19 vaccine. On the study more broadly: Samples with a second dose at about 4 or about 12 weeks were pooled together. Findings of the study overall: The study found vaccine-associated CD4 TCRs spanning spike, dominant at 160-218 and 743-854. White British ancestry dominated among donors, who included more females, and clonal diversity was possibly underestimated.

Measured with immunoSEQ multiplex PCR; TCRdb has only the in-frame clones, and not every one. The data hold approximately 85,000 clones, with around 85% observed a single time. V was clipped by 5 bases and J by 2 bases, with 7 bases between them. This CDR3 spans 13 amino acids. Germline V gene sequence: CDR1 SEHNR, CDR2 FQNEAQ (reference sequence). This chain connects TRBV7-9 to TRBJ1-3; no clear D gene. The receptor was isolated from an adult in good health. Sample: peripheral blood, taken on day 0 of AZD1222 vaccination. This chain's CDR3 is CASSPPAGNTIYF. CDR3 DNA: TGTGCCAGCAGCCCGCCAGCTGGAAACACCATATATTTT.